The 5 T cell receptor beta chains below all came from one sample that was sequenced in a study of T cells in Graves' hyperthyroidism and ophthalmopathy. Amplification targeted TCR beta CDR3 regions from RNA transcripts. HTBI primers were the set used in a first-round RT-PCR of the TCR CDR3. TCRdb fed the multiplex PCR reads into MiXCR, producing one record per CDR3 protein. The sample lists approximately 510,000 distinct CDR3 sequences; around 20% were seen once. The source material was blood. The receptors were gathered from a young man with Graves' hyperthyroidism.

This clonotype was seen many times. This chain connects TRBV9 to TRBJ2-2; TRBD1 or TRBD2 may be the D gene (6 bases each). The CDR3 has 12 residues. The germline V gene has CDR1 SGDLS and CDR2 YYNGEE. V lost 6 bases, J lost 6 bases, and 9 bases lay in between. Here the CDR3 DNA reads TGTGCCAGCATGGGGGGCGCCGGGGAGCTGTTTTTT. Translating gives CASMGGAGELFF.

The J gene is TRBJ2-7, the V gene TRBV20-1, with 7 bases aligning to TRBD1. Germline trimming cut 0 bases from V and 1 base from J; bases unmatched to any gene: 6. This CDR3 is 15 amino acids long. The germline gives CDR1 DFQATT, CDR2 SNEGSKA (reference sequence). CDR3 loop: CSARDRQGRSYEQYF. DNA for the CDR3: TGCAGTGCTAGAGATAGACAGGGTCGATCCTACGAGCAGTACTTC.

In its sample, this clonotype was seen a few times. The rearrangement links TRBV20-1 to TRBJ2-7, with TRBD1 matching over 10 bases. Germline V gene lookup returns CDR1 DFQATT and CDR2 SNEGSKA (reference sequence). The V and J ends lost 6 bases and 0 bases, in that order; junction bases with no gene match: 5. The CDR3 runs to 14 residues. The CDR3 sequence: CSASDRGVSYEQYF. CDR3 in DNA: TGCAGTGCCTCGGACAGGGGGGTCTCCTACGAGCAGTACTTC.

The table lists this clonotype with a few counts. The gene calls are TRBV5-1 and TRBJ2-7; 8 positions agree with TRBD1. Germline V gives CDR1 SGHRS, CDR2 YFSETQ. V shed 5 bases and J 0 bases; nucleotides not matched to a gene: 10. The CDR3 is 16 amino acids. The CDR3 DNA is TGCGCCAGCAGGGAAGGGACAGGCTGGGGCTCCTACGAGCAGTACTTC. Its protein product is CASREGTGWGSYEQYF. The full variable domain, completed using reference TRBV5-1 and TRBJ2-7, is KAGVTQTPRYLIKTRGQQVTLSCSPISGHRSVSWYQQTPGQGLQFLFEYFSETQRNKGNFPGRFSGRQFSNSRSEMNVSTLELGDSALYLCASREGTGWGSYEQYFGPGTRLTVT.

This clonotype has only a few counts. This clone may be a read error of a much larger clone one base away. The chain uses TRBV3-1 and TRBJ2-5, with D perhaps given as TRBD1 or TRBD2 (5 bases each). The V end lost 6 bases, the J end lost 13 bases, and 30 bases lay between the germline ends. There are 16 residues in the CDR3. Germline V CDR1 and CDR2: LGHDT, YNNKEL (reference sequence). The CDR3 spells CASSYSRGPHQEARYF. In nucleotides, the CDR3 is TGTGCCAGCAGTTACTCGAGGGGACCCCACCAAGAGGCCCGGTACTTC.